This T cell receptor (beta chain) was recorded in a study of T cell responses to AZD1222 COVID-19 vaccine. Study context: Second-dose recipients at about 4 or about 12 weeks were treated as one pooled group. Study results and caveats: Baseline testing showed seropositivity in only a handful of AZD1222 recipients. Among spike-specific TCRs, nearly half reportedly target unmutated variant regions. The study found Spike-specific TCR breadth and depth rose after two AZD1222 doses.

This table comes from immunoSEQ multiplex PCR, and its TCRdb copy is limited to in-frame clones, with some not included. The sample contains approximately 140,000 clones, around 90% of which appear only once. Note on this clone: Its antigen is not known.

V lost 2 bases and J lost 2; bases outside the gene matches: 0. The CDR3 runs 14 residues. Germline CDR1 MNHEY, CDR2 SVGAGI. Sample: peripheral blood, taken on day 0 of AZD1222 vaccination. The chain combines TRBV6-5 with TRBJ2-1; 7 bases agree with TRBD2. The sequence was obtained from an adult in good health. DNA for the CDR3: TGTGCCAGCAGTTACGCGGGAGCCTACAATGAGCAGTTCTTC. Translating gives CASSYAGAYNEQFF.